The source of this T cell receptor beta chain is a study of CD8 T cells in ankylosing spondylitis. Germline lookup yields CDR1 DFQATT and CDR2 SNEGSKA (reference sequence). The CDR3 covers 14 residues. V shed 4 bases and J shed 3 bases, with 13 bases lying between them. Study-wide points: Within ankylosing spondylitis blood, a TCR beta motif made up of under 10 highly homologous variants appeared to be characteristic. In ankylosing spondylitis patients, matched synovial fluid reportedly showed significant enrichment of disease-linked clones.

MiXCR was run by TCRdb on the 5' RACE reads, yielding one entry per CDR3 protein. The sample lists 200,000 to 250,000 distinct CDR3 sequences, 6% to 8% occurring once. This clonotype was found many times. Antigen: not known. The sequencing input was blood, either unsorted or a sorted T cell fraction (not recorded which). This chain links TRBV20-1 with TRBJ2-1; tentatively, D is TRBD1 (5 bases). The clonotype was recovered from a male donor with ankylosing spondylitis. The CDR3 nucleotides are TGCAGTGCTAACCAATACACAGGCTACAATGAGCAGTTCTTC. As protein: CSANQYTGYNEQFF.